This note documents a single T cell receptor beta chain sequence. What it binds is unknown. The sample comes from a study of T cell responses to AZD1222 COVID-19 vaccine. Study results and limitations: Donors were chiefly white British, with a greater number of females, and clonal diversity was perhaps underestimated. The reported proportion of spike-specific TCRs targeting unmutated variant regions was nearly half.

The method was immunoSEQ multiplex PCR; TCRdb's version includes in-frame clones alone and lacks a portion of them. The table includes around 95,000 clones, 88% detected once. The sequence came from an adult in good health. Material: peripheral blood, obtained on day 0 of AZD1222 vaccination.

In DNA, the CDR3 is TGTGCCAGCCACGGGACGGATAATGAAAAACTGTTTTTT. This translates into CASHGTDNEKLFF. The chain joins TRBV6-5 to TRBJ1-4; perhaps TRBD1 as D (5 bases). Germline CDR1 MNHEY, CDR2 SVGAGI. V gave up 8 bases and J gave up 4 bases, with 11 bases separating them. The CDR3 consists of 13 residues.